Below, 11 T cell receptor beta chains from the same sample are listed, as sequenced in a study of blood T cell repertoires in COVID-19. Clones were read by immunoSEQ multiplex PCR, and TCRdb kept only the in-frame ones, dropping some. This table holds some 74,000 clones, 70% to 90% found once. Sequencing was performed on peripheral blood. All receptors come from a woman at least 80 years old with acute or convalescent COVID-19.

J is TRBJ1-6 and V is TRBV30, with no clear D. In germline, CDR1 is GTSNPN, CDR2 SVGIG (reference sequence). CDR3 length equals 14 residues. V lost 5 bases, J lost 7 bases, and 15 bases lay in between. The CDR3 DNA reads TGTGCCTGGTCCCCGGGAGGGCAAAATTCACCCCTCCACTTT. Protein sequence: CAWSPGGQNSPLHF. The variable domain in full, completed from reference TRBV30 and TRBJ1-6, reads SQTIHQWPATLVQPVGSPLSLECTVEGTSNPNLYWYRQAAGRGLQLLFYSVGIGQISSEVPQNLSASRPQDRQFILSSKKLLLSDSGFYLCAWSPGGQNSPLHFGNGTRLTVT.

V is TRBV3-1 (or the pseudogene TRBV3-2) and J is TRBJ2-5; D not certain. Trimming took off 3 bases at V and 1 base at J, with 3 bases between the two ends. The V gene's germline CDR1 is LGHDT and CDR2 YNNKEL (reference sequence). CDR3 length: 12 amino acids. Here the CDR3 DNA reads TGTGCCAGCAGCCAGGCCCAAGAGACCCAGTACTTC. Protein sequence: CASSQAQETQYF.

This sequence joins TRBV3-1 (or the pseudogene TRBV3-2) and TRBJ2-2; 8 bases are a match to TRBD2. J gave up 1 base and V 3 bases, and 1 base lay outside the gene matches. Germline CDR1 is LGHDT and CDR2 is YNNKEL (reference sequence). The CDR3 runs 15 residues. CDR3 residues: CASSHLAGNTGELFF. CDR3 coding DNA: TGTGCCAGCAGCCACCTAGCGGGGAACACCGGGGAGCTGTTTTTT.

The J gene is TRBJ2-1, the V gene TRBV7-9; D call uncertain. The CDR3 is 14 residues long. Germline CDR1 is SEHNR and CDR2 is FQNEAQ (reference sequence). V lost 7 bases to trimming and J lost 6 bases, with 16 bases between them. CDR3 DNA: TGTGCCAGCATCGGTGAGGCGAGAAGCAATGAGCAGTTCTTC. It encodes CASIGEARSNEQFF.

The chain links TRBV24-1 to TRBJ2-7, with D possibly TRBD2 on 5 matching bases. The CDR3 runs 13 residues. Trimming took 4 bases from V and 5 from J, leaving 11 bases between them. Looked up from germline, CDR1 is KGHDR and CDR2 is SFDVKD. The CDR3 bases are TGTGCCACCAGTGACGTCCGGCGGGACGAGCAGTACTTC. Protein product: CATSDVRRDEQYF.

CDR3 residues: CASSFIPGRDTEAFF. The CDR3 DNA reads as TGTGCCAGCAGTTTCATTCCTGGGAGGGACACTGAAGCTTTCTTT. The V and J genes are TRBV27 and TRBJ1-1, with D uncertain. This CDR3 has 15 amino acids. V was pared by 3 bases and J by 3 bases, with 14 bases between. Germline-derived CDR1 and CDR2 are MNHEY and SMNVEV (reference sequence).

The DNA for the CDR3 is TGTGCCAGCAATCGGGGGACAGGGCTCCTCTCTGGAAACACCATATATTTT. This codes for CASNRGTGLLSGNTIYF. This chain uses TRBV6-6 with TRBJ1-3, with 9 bases matching TRBD1. This CDR3 has 17 amino acids. Looked up from germline, CDR1 is MNHNY and CDR2 is SVGAGI (reference sequence). Unmatched junction bases numbered 10, after V lost 7 bases and J lost 0 bases.

The chain couples TRBV24-1 to TRBJ1-2; 8 bases match TRBD1. Trimming took 5 bases from V and 3 from J; bases not matched to a gene: 10. Germline values: CDR1 KGHDR, CDR2 SFDVKD. The CDR3 covers 16 residues. The CDR3 is CATSADGTGSYYGYTF. The CDR3 coding sequence is TGTGCCACCAGTGCGGATGGGACAGGCTCCTACTATGGCTACACCTTC.

The chain recombines TRBV7-3 with TRBJ2-1, with 12 bases that match TRBD2. This CDR3 spans 15 amino acids. Germline V gene sequence: CDR1 SGHTA, CDR2 FQGTGA. Germline trimming cut 5 bases from V and 6 bases from J; bases unmatched to any gene: 5. CDR3 loop: CASSATSGSFNEQFF. CDR3 bases: TGTGCCAGCAGCGCGACTAGCGGGAGTTTCAATGAGCAGTTCTTC.

The genes are TRBV9 and TRBJ2-2; 8 nucleotides match TRBD2. V shed 0 bases and J 8 bases; nucleotides not matched to a gene: 9. The CDR3 length is 16 residues. CDR1 and CDR2 (germline): SGDLS, YYNGEE. The CDR3 protein is CASSVGGSGDGGELFF. CDR3 bases: TGTGCCAGCAGCGTAGGAGGTAGCGGGGACGGAGGGGAGCTGTTTTTT. Together with reference TRBV9 and TRBJ2-2, the CDR3 gives the full variable domain: DSGVTQTPKHLITATGQRVTLRCSPRSGDLSVYWYQQSLDQGLQFLIQYYNGEERAKGNILERFSAQQFPDLHSELNLSSLELGDSALYFCASSVGGSGDGGELFFGEGSRLTVL.

This sequence joins TRBV5-4 and TRBJ2-5; 8 nucleotides agree with TRBD2. The CDR3 contains 17 residues. Trimming at V came to 0 bases and at J to 4 bases, leaving 11 bases not matched to a gene. Germline V lookup: CDR1 SGHNT, CDR2 YYREEE (reference sequence). In DNA, the CDR3 is TGTGCCAGCAGCTTGGCTCCGGGGACTAGGAATTTAGAGACCCAGTACTTC. Its translation is CASSLAPGTRNLETQYF. Based on the CDR3 plus reference TRBV5-4 and TRBJ2-5, the full variable domain is ETGVTQSPTHLIKTRGQQVTLRCSSQSGHNTVSWYQQALGQGPQFIFQYYREEENGRGNFPPRFSGLQFPNYSSELNVNALELDDSALYLCASSLAPGTRNLETQYFGPGTRLLVL.